This TCR beta chain was captured by sequencing in a study of Ad26.COV2.S vaccination and SARS-CoV-2 variants. Notes on the study in general: Individuals receiving vaccine had higher spike-specific TCR breadth than placebo recipients did. Non-spike TCR breadth showed similarity between vaccine and placebo recipients.

Here immunoSEQ multiplex PCR was the method, and the copy in TCRdb shows in-frame clones only, minus some. The table shows some 340,000 clones, with approximately 80% occurring only once. Treatment here: around 19 received Ad26.COV2.S at low or high dose, single or two shots; roughly five received placebo; per-sample allocation not given. Collection of the samples took place on day 63 after the first injection of vaccine or placebo. An adult of 18-55 years in Boston served as donor. The administered vaccine (an Ad26 vector) expressed Wuhan-strain SARS-CoV-2 spike. With 4 bases clipped from V and 4 bases from J, the junction kept 3 bases outside the gene matches. CDR3 size: 15 residues. The germline V gene has CDR1 ENHRY and CDR2 SYGVKD. Remarks on this clone: Its antigen is still unknown.

This chain uses TRBV10-3 with TRBJ2-2; the match to TRBD2 covers 10 bases. The sequences come from peripheral blood, collected in a trial of Ad26.COV2.S vaccine versus placebo. The TCR originated in a person aged 18-65 years who received the Ad26.COV2.S COVID-19 vaccine or a placebo. The CDR3 region is CAISVLAGATGELFF. The CDR3 nucleotides read TGTGCCATCAGTGTGCTAGCGGGGGCCACCGGGGAGCTGTTTTTT.